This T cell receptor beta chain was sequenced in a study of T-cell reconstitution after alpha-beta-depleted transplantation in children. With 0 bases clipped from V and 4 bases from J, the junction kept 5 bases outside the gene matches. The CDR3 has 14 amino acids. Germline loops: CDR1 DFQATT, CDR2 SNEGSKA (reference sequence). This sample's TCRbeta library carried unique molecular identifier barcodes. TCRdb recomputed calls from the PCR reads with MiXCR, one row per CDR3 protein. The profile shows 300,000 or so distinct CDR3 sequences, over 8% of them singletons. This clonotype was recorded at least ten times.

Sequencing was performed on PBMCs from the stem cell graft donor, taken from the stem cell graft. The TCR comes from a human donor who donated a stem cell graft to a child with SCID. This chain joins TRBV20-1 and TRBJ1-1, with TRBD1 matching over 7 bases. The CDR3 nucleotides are TGCAGTGCTAGAGATGGGACAGCTAGCACTGAAGCTTTCTTT. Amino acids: CSARDGTASTEAFF.